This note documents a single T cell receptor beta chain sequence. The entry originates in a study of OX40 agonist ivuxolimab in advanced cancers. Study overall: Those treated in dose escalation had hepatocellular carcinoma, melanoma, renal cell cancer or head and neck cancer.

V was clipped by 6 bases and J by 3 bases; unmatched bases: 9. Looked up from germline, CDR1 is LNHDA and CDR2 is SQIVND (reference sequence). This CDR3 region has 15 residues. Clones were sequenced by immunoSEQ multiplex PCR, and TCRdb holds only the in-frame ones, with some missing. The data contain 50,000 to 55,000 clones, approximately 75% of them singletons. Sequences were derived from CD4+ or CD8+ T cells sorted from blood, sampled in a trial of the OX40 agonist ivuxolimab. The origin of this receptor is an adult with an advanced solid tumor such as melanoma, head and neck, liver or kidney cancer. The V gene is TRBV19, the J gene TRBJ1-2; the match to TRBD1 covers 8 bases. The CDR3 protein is CASSRGQGSDYGYTF. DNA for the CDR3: TGTGCCAGTAGCAGAGGACAGGGATCGGACTATGGCTACACCTTC. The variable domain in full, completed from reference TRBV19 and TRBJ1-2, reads DGGITQSPKYLFRKEGQNVTLSCEQNLNHDAMYWYRQDPGQGLRLIYYSQIVNDFQKGDIAEGYSVSREKKESFPLTVTSAQKNPTAFYLCASSRGQGSDYGYTFGSGTRLTVV.